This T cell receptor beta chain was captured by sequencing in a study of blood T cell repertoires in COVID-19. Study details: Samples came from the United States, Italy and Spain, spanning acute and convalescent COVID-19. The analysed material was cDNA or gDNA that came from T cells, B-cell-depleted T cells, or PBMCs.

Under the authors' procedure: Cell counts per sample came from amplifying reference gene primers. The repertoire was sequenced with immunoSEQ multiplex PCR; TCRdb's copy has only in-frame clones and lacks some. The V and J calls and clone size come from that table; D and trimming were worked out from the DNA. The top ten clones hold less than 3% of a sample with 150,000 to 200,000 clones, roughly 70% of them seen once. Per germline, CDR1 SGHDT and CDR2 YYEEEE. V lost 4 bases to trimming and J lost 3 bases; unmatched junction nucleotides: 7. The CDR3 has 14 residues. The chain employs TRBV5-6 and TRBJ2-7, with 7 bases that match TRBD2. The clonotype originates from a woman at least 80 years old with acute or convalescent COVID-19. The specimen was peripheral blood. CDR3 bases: TGTGCCAGCAGCCCTAGCGGAGCTAACTACGAGCAGTACTTC. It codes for CASSPSGANYEQYF.